One and the same sample provided the 22 T cell receptor beta chains below, sequenced in a study of shared clonotypes between healthy human individuals. Assay: immunoSEQ multiplex PCR; the TCRdb copy retains only in-frame clones and omits some. The data contain 2 million to 2.5 million clones, 85% to 95% of them singletons. The sequenced sample consisted of naive CD4+ T cells sorted from blood. Subset of the sample: CD45RA+ positively selected. The receptors originated from a young man in good health.

The chain has TRBV19 and TRBJ2-3, with 7 bases lining up with TRBD2. The V gene's germline CDR1 is LNHDA and CDR2 SQIVND (reference sequence). CDR3 length equals 12 residues. V lost 10 bases and J lost 6; bases outside the gene matches: 7. CDR3 DNA sequence: TGTGCCACCGGAGCGGGGTTGGATACGCAGTATTTT. It encodes CATGAGLDTQYF.

In DNA form, the CDR3 reads TGTGCCAGCAGCCAGCGACTAGCGGGAGGGCAAGAGACCCAGTACTTC. Its protein is CASSQRLAGGQETQYF. The rearrangement joins TRBV7-2 to TRBJ2-5; 14 bases line up with TRBD2. The V segment lost 5 bases and the J segment 2 bases; nucleotides outside the gene matches: 4. The length of the CDR3 is 16 residues. Germline loops: CDR1 SGHTA, CDR2 FQGNSA. Filled out from reference TRBV7-2 and TRBJ2-5, the complete variable domain reads GAGVSQSPSNKVTEKGKDVELRCDPISGHTALYWYRQSLGQGLEFLIYFQGNSAPDKSGLPSDRFSAERTGGSVSTLTIQRTQQEDSAVYLCASSQRLAGGQETQYFGPGTRLLVL.

This clone has a count of ten or more. The genes are TRBV30 and TRBJ1-3, with a possible D match to TRBD1 (5 bases). CDR3 length: 18 amino acids. Trimming took off 0 bases at V and 2 bases at J, with 20 bases between the two ends. Germline CDR1 reads GTSNPN; CDR2 reads SVGIG (reference sequence). CDR3 protein: CAWSVPPGMAPAGNTIYF. CDR3 sequence (DNA): TGTGCCTGGAGTGTCCCTCCAGGGATGGCCCCCGCTGGAAACACCATATATTTT. The complete variable domain, with remaining parts taken from reference TRBV30 and TRBJ1-3, reads SQTIHQWPATLVQPVGSPLSLECTVEGTSNPNLYWYRQAAGRGLQLLFYSVGIGQISSEVPQNLSASRPQDRQFILSSKKLLLSDSGFYLCAWSVPPGMAPAGNTIYFGEGSWLTVV.

This clone turned up a few times. This same CDR3 is encoded by further DNA sequences in the sample. The chain links TRBV7-9 to TRBJ2-7; TRBD2 is a possible D gene (5 bases). Germline V gives CDR1 SEHNR, CDR2 FQNEAQ (reference sequence). V was trimmed by 3 bases and J by 2 bases, leaving 5 bases between them. The length of the CDR3 is 12 residues. DNA for the CDR3: TGTGCCAGCAGCTTGGAGGCCTACGAGCAGTACTTC. Translation: CASSLEAYEQYF.

The chain has TRBV7-6 and TRBJ2-3; tentatively, D is TRBD2 (5 bases). This CDR3 has 17 amino acids. V shed 5 bases and J shed 0 bases, with 18 bases lying between them. CDR1 and CDR2 from the germline V gene are SGHVS and FNYEAQ. The DNA of the CDR3 is TGTGCCAGCAGCCGACGGGGAAGCGGCACTAGCACAGATACGCAGTATTTT. Translation gives CASSRRGSGTSTDTQYF.

The gene calls are TRBV6-6 and TRBJ2-7; TRBD2 aligns across 9 bases. V dropped 0 bases and J dropped 7; count of bases not matched to a gene: 10. This CDR3 is 16 amino acids long. Per germline, CDR1 MNHNY and CDR2 SVGAGI (reference sequence). The CDR3 spells CASSYSMGLRGGEQYF. As DNA, the CDR3 is TGTGCCAGCAGTTACTCGATGGGTCTGCGGGGGGGGGAGCAGTACTTC.

In its sample, this clone was seen once. The sample contains more than one DNA sequence encoding this CDR3. The chain couples TRBV19 to TRBJ2-7, with TRBD1 identical over 11 bases. Germline V CDR1 and CDR2: LNHDA, SQIVND (reference sequence). V lost 6 bases, J lost 3 bases, and 1 base stayed unmatched. The CDR3 contains 13 residues. CDR3 amino acids: CASRGTGGYEQYF. CDR3 DNA: TGTGCCAGTAGAGGGACAGGGGGCTACGAGCAGTACTTC.

The chain employs TRBV10-3 and TRBJ2-1; tentatively, D is TRBD2 (5 bases). This CDR3 comprises 13 residues. Trimming removed 6 bases at V and 4 bases at J, with 10 bases between. The germline CDR1 and CDR2 sequences are ENHRY and SYGVKD. DNA of the CDR3: TGTGCCATCAGCCCCGGGATGTACAATGAGCAGTTCTTC. This translates into CAISPGMYNEQFF.

The V and J genes are TRBV2 and TRBJ1-5, with 7 bases identical to TRBD1. Trimming at V came to 3 bases and at J to 1 base, leaving 6 bases not matched to a gene. Germline values: CDR1 SNHLY, CDR2 FYNNEI. This CDR3 has 16 residues. The CDR3 DNA follows: TGTGCCAGCAGTGACTTTTGGGGACAGAGCAATCAGCCCCAGCATTTT. This gives the protein CASSDFWGQSNQPQHF.

The chain employs TRBV5-1 and TRBJ2-1, with TRBD2 matching 10 bases. The V segment lost 3 bases and the J segment 3 bases; nucleotides outside the gene matches: 9. This CDR3 contains 17 residues. CDR1 is SGHRS, CDR2 YFSETQ, per germline. CDR3 sequence reads: CASSSNLLAGLYNEQFF. CDR3 DNA sequence: TGCGCCAGCAGCTCAAACCTACTAGCGGGGCTCTACAATGAGCAGTTCTTC.

This rearrangement joins TRBV27 to TRBJ2-5; TRBD2 matches 9 bases. This CDR3 region has 15 residues. Germline CDR1 and CDR2: MNHEY and SMNVEV (reference sequence). The junction had 8 bases not matched to a gene; V was cut back by 5 bases and J by 4 bases. The CDR3 nucleotides are TGTGCCAGCAGTAGTCTAGCGGGGCTCGGAGAGACCCAGTACTTC. This encodes CASSSLAGLGETQYF.

The J gene is TRBJ2-7, the V gene TRBV6-5, with 8 positions matching TRBD1. The V segment lost 0 bases and the J segment 1 base; nucleotides outside the gene matches: 5. CDR3 length equals 16 residues. Germline lookup yields CDR1 MNHEY and CDR2 SVGAGI. The CDR3 loop reads CASSYSTGGKSYEQYF. The CDR3 coding sequence is TGTGCCAGCAGTTACTCTACAGGGGGGAAGTCCTACGAGCAGTACTTC.

The V call is TRBV5-5, the J call TRBJ2-2; D unclear. The CDR3 loop spans 11 amino acids. V was trimmed by 4 bases and J by 9 bases, leaving 7 bases between them. Germline V gene lookup returns CDR1 SGHKS and CDR2 YYEKEE (reference sequence). The CDR3 sequence: CASSIGWELFF. The CDR3 nucleotides read TGTGCCAGCAGCATTGGATGGGAGCTGTTTTTT.

The V call is TRBV7-8, the J call TRBJ2-7, with 10 bases aligning to TRBD2. There are 15 residues in the CDR3. J gave up 3 bases and V 5 bases, and 7 bases lay outside the gene matches. CDR1 and CDR2 from the germline V gene are SGHVS and FQNEAQ. In DNA form, the CDR3 reads TGTGCCAGCAGCCCGCTAGCGGGAGAAGGCTACGAGCAGTACTTC. Translation: CASSPLAGEGYEQYF.

This clone was counted once. Other DNA sequences in this specimen translate into the identical CDR3. This chain links TRBV7-2 with TRBJ2-3, with D uncertain. The CDR3 runs 12 residues. Trimming pared 3 bases from V and 3 bases from J, leaving 4 bases between. CDR1 is SGHTA and CDR2 is FQGNSA in the germline V gene. CDR3 protein: CASSFLTDTQYF. The CDR3 region has the DNA TGTGCCAGCAGCTTCCTGACAGATACGCAGTATTTT. Variable domain in full (rest from reference TRBV7-2 and TRBJ2-3): GAGVSQSPSNKVTEKGKDVELRCDPISGHTALYWYRQSLGQGLEFLIYFQGNSAPDKSGLPSDRFSAERTGGSVSTLTIQRTQQEDSAVYLCASSFLTDTQYFGPGTRLTVL.

Concerning this clone: Sequence at one end of the junction differs from germline and may be a read error. CDR3 loop: CASSTRTSALRIF. The DNA of the CDR3 is TGTGCCAGCAGCACCCGTACTAGCGCCTTAAGGATCTTC. This chain joins TRBV7-2 and TRBJ2-1, with 7 bases lining up with TRBD2. Germline assignment: CDR1 SGHTA and CDR2 FQGNSA. The CDR3 consists of 13 residues.

This chain joins TRBV11-2 and TRBJ2-5; the D gene is possibly TRBD1 (7 bases). This CDR3 has 15 residues. Germline CDR1 and CDR2: SGHAT and FQNNGV. V was shortened by 4 bases and J by 2 bases, with 14 bases between the two germline ends. The CDR3, as DNA: TGTGCCAGCAGCTCCCTCCAGGGGGGACAAGAGACCCAGTACTTC. Encoded protein: CASSSLQGGQETQYF. Variable domain in full (rest from reference TRBV11-2 and TRBJ2-5): EAGVAQSPRYKIIEKRQSVAFWCNPISGHATLYWYQQILGQGPKLLIQFQNNGVVDDSQLPKDRFSAERLKGVDSTLKIQPAKLEDSAVYLCASSSLQGGQETQYFGPGTRLLVL.

This chain links TRBV7-6 with TRBJ2-2, with 9 bases lining up with TRBD2. The CDR3 sequence is 16 residues long. The germline V gene encodes CDR1 SGHVS and CDR2 FNYEAQ. V was pared by 2 bases and J by 6 bases, with 7 bases of the junction left unmatched. The CDR3 is CASSLSPSGVSGELFF. CDR3 sequence (DNA): TGTGCCAGCAGCTTATCCCCTAGCGGGGTATCCGGGGAGCTGTTTTTT.

This rearrangement joins TRBV29-1 to TRBJ2-7; D is perhaps TRBD2 (5 bases). V lost 4 bases and J lost 6, with 13 bases in between. The CDR3 sequence is 12 residues long. In germline, CDR1 is SQVTM, CDR2 ANQGSEA. CDR3 bases: TGCAGCGTTGGAGAGGGTAATGGCGAGCAGTACTTC. It specifies CSVGEGNGEQYF.

The chain couples TRBV10-3 to TRBJ2-1; 8 positions agree with TRBD2. Looked up from germline, CDR1 is ENHRY and CDR2 is SYGVKD. J lost 1 base, V lost 5 bases, and 7 bases had no gene match. This CDR3 has 16 residues. The CDR3 nucleotides are TGTGCCATCAGTCCGACTAGCGTCCAGTCCTACAATGAGCAGTTCTTC. Protein product: CAISPTSVQSYNEQFF.

The chain carries TRBV4-3 and TRBJ2-1, with TRBD2 matching over 11 bases. The CDR3 loop spans 16 amino acids. V was clipped by 4 bases and J by 9 bases; unmatched bases: 11. Germline CDR1 and CDR2: LGHNA and YSLEER. The CDR3 DNA reads as TGCGCCAGCAGCCCTGCTCCGGGACTAGCGGAGGGTGAGCAGTTCTTC. Protein sequence: CASSPAPGLAEGEQFF.

Comment on this clone: At the DNA level, this CDR3 is encoded by other sequences in the same sample as well. The chain is built from TRBV5-1 and TRBJ1-2; the match to TRBD1 covers 10 bases. Germline V gives CDR1 SGHRS, CDR2 YFSETQ. V was pared by 3 bases and J by 5 bases, with 1 base of the junction left unmatched. This CDR3 spans 13 amino acids. The CDR3 DNA is TGCGCCAGCAGCTCGGGACAGGGGTATGGCTACACCTTC. Protein: CASSSGQGYGYTF.